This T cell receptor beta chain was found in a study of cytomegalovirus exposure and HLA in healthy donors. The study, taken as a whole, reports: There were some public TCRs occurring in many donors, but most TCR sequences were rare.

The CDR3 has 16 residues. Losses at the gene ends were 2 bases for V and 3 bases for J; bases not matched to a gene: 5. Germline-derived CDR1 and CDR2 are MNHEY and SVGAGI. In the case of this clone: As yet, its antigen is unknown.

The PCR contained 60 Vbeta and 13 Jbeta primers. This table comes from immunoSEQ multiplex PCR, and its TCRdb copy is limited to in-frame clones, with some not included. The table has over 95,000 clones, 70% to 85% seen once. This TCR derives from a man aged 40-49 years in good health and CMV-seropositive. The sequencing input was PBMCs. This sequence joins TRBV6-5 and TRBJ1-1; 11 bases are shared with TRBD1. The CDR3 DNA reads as TGTGCCAGCAGTTACAGGACAGGGGGCCTGGACACTGAAGCTTTCTTT. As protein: CASSYRTGGLDTEAFF.